What follows describes a single TCR beta chain. Its antigen remains undetermined. Nothing much larger sits one base from this clone, and base qualities are not available. The cohort consisted of hundreds of healthy bone marrow donors. At the time of sampling, every cohort member was nominally healthy, though immune exposures that went unrecorded were likely present. The donor tested CMV seropositive, placing the donor among the approximately 290 seropositive members of the cohort. Every donor gave a peripheral blood sample, and the peripheral blood mononuclear cells from that sample were used for TCR beta sequencing. Genomic DNA was extracted from the blood cell samples with the Qiagen DNeasy Blood Extraction Kit. These data are taken from a study of cytomegalovirus exposure and HLA in healthy donors listed by TCRdb under 2017. As for the study more broadly: In an earlier analysis of fewer than 750 of the donors, around 300 Gb of sequence data and 117 million unique TCR beta sequences from roughly 190 million T cells were reported. The number of typed donors differed by locus: roughly 620-630 for A, B, C, DRB1 and DQB1; approximately 530 for DQA1; 600 to 610 for DPA1; and 400 to 480 for DPB1. Along with the approximately 700-subject first cohort, a separate validation cohort of over a hundred different subjects was used. The study used immunosequencing to profile the T cell repertoires of more than 650 subjects and linked those repertoires to cytomegalovirus serostatus. An early release that covered roughly 600 HLA-typed donors contained 250 to 350 gigabases of sequencing data and some 87 million unique TCR sequences. To predict cytomegalovirus infection status, the study combined high-throughput TCR immunosequencing, statistical association of individual TCRs with disease status, and machine learning. Because of strong linkage in the cohort, five DR-DQ haplotypes were treated as single units for association and clustering. A later genetic analysis used genome-wide SNP genotypes for about 60% of the roughly 670 donors, treating that subset as a discovery cohort. Of the 350 to 450 genotyped donors, approximately 81% were placed in the genetic ancestry cluster associated with self-reported Caucasian donors. The later analysis used no new phenotypic data to find candidate immune exposures, relying instead on TCR beta sequences and their occurrence across donors. Alongside the repertoire data, information on donor age, sex, ethnicity and CMV serostatus was compiled. Across some 400 genotyped donors of the cohort, an average of 235,054 unique TCR beta nucleotide sequences per donor were sequenced, and roughly 18% of those sequences were non-productive. The study was designed to test whether signatures of past pathogen exposure could be identified by cataloging public T cell receptors. HLA typing covered class I and class II loci at four-digit resolution. Every discovery cohort repertoire had been produced on one sequencing platform. A later analysis re-analyzed previously published TCR beta repertoires from 550 to 700 donors and added high-resolution HLA genotyping to study TCR occurrence patterns. To decide whether each TCR beta V gene segment behaved as functional or pseudogenic, an earlier analysis of approximately 600 of the donors relied on high-throughput TCR beta sequencing. What the research found in general, with its limitations: When HLA alleles, especially DR and DQ, strongly co-occurred, attributing TCR associations to individual alleles was difficult. According to a later analysis, most CMV-associated TCR beta chains appeared to be HLA-restricted, and the HLA associations seemed to be driven largely by CMV exposure. Correlated functional status among segregating V segments might be attributable to linkage disequilibrium, but an unknown experimental factor could not be ruled out. A later analysis associated 16,951 TCR beta sequences with specific HLA alleles at a false discovery rate of 0.05. The classifier was reported to diagnose cytomegalovirus status with high specificity and sensitivity in both the original cohort and the validation cohort. Immune exposure information for the cohort was limited to CMV serostatus. The 87-base-pair reads could not distinguish some IMGT-functional V segments, including TRBV6-2 and TRBV6-3, so those segments were excluded. A cluster of highly shared sequence variants was judged likely to be a technical artifact of the sequencing pipeline. In the study, 164 TCR beta chains were listed as associated with cytomegalovirus. In a later analysis, TCR association rates were found to vary across HLA loci, with the most associated TCRs seen for DRB1 alleles and the fewest for HLA-C alleles. Because counts were too low, roughly 17 rarely observed V segments, including chromosome 9 orphons, were left out of the earlier analysis of 500 to 650 of the donors. A later analysis reported that several top co-occurrence clusters appeared linked to parvovirus B19, influenza, CMV and Epstein-Barr virus. Because HLA typing was unavailable for some donors at each locus, only the typed subset was used in association tests. Broadly in line with IMGT annotations, most TCR beta V segments showed up in productive rearrangements about 87% or about 30% of the time in an earlier analysis of around 550 of the donors. In a later analysis, HLA-associated TCR beta chains were found to be more clonally expanded and to have lower generation probabilities than equally common non-associated chains. The authors suggested that the approach could potentially be generalized to other disease states and immunological phenotypes. In a later genetic analysis, a missense DCLRE1C variant was associated with V-gene and J-gene trimming of TCR beta chains, and the association was replicated in an independent cohort. This cohort had only TCR beta chains sequenced, and the lack of alpha or paired-chain data limited which features could be detected. Compared with the 666-donor mean, donors in an Asian-associated ancestry cluster had fewer N-insertions in productive TCRs, according to a later genetic analysis. The presence/absence analyses assumed that sequencing depth was roughly uniform across donors, and that assumption may not be true. Most TCR sequences were seen in very few donors, while some public TCRs were found in many individuals. In vitro tests confirmed that three of the cytomegalovirus-associated TCR beta chains recognize cytomegalovirus antigens. A further reported finding was that TCR beta sequences accurately predicted the HLA-A and HLA-B alleles for most subjects in the first cohort.

Clipping removes 0 bases from V and 2 bases from J, with 4 as the unmatched junction base count. Looking up the germline V gene (reference sequence) yields CDR1 SGHAT and CDR2 FQDESV. Inclusive of the bounding cysteine and phenylalanine, the CDR3 is 15 residues long. Solely the CDR3 DNA is kept, with 45 bases framed from the first base. To prepare the library, the immunoSEQ multiplex PCR assay was applied. A mixture of 60 forward primers for TCR Vbeta segments and 13 reverse primers for TCR Jbeta segments was used in the multiplex PCR. The CDR3 region of rearranged TCR beta genes was amplified from genomic DNA with a multiplex PCR assay. Amplified TCR beta libraries were sequenced as 87-base-pair reads on the Illumina HiSeq System. The original methods were these. A later analysis tallied roughly 76 million unique TCR beta chains across the 650 to 750 repertoires, and approximately 11 million of those chains were shared by two or more donors. Raw reads were error-corrected and collapsed into unique sequences by a nearest-neighbor algorithm in which closely related sequences were merged to remove PCR and sequencing errors. Alignment of CDR3 sequences to IMGT reference sequences was used to assign V, D and J gene segments. Each retained sequence needed at least a six-nucleotide match to both a V gene segment and a J gene segment. Rearrangements were called productive when the CDR3 lacked stop codons and stayed in frame with V and J; all others were non-productive. Following IMGT convention, CDR3 was defined as the stretch from the second conserved V-encoded cysteine up to the conserved J-encoded phenylalanine. In an earlier analysis of around 540 of the donors, sequences lacking an unambiguous match to a single V gene segment were excluded. An earlier analysis of under 750 of the donors called V segments functional above 56.7% productive rearrangements and segregating when the between-donor standard deviation exceeded 5%. A statistical classification framework was developed to diagnose cytomegalovirus status using the catalog of TCR beta chain sequences. A later analysis assigned V and J genes by comparing TCR nucleotide sequences with IMGT/GENE-DB human TR gene sequences. The TCRdist pipeline was used in a later analysis to assign CDR3 sequences and most-parsimonious VDJ recombination scenarios. In a later analysis, every TCR beta chain was defined by the combination of its CDR3 amino acid sequence and its V-gene family, and reads without a unique V-gene family were dropped. In a later analysis, 450 to 600 highly shared, low-generation-probability nucleotide sequences were removed to address suspected cross-contamination and a sequencing artifact. For each public chain, a later analysis derived a clonal expansion index from normalized ranks of inferred template counts within each repertoire. Generation probabilities in a later analysis came from a VDJ recombination model fitted to out-of-frame rearrangements, and those results were checked against IGoR. In a later analysis, TCR-TCR, TCR-HLA and TCR-CMV co-occurrence was scored with hypergeometric tests, and a repertoire-size bias correction was applied to TCR pairs. A later analysis estimated false discovery rates by permuting HLA or CMV assignments 20 times. In a later analysis, co-occurring TCRs were grouped with DBSCAN, and TCRdist sequence similarity was added when clustering was performed within HLA-allele-positive subsets. Co-occurrence clustering excluded repertoires with fewer than 30,000 or more than 120,000 public chains, plus five with anomalous nucleotide sharing. The source is immuneACCESS, and TCRdb retained only in-frame sequences with V and J called. Part of the clones is not carried over; for the studies checked, unresolved V genes explain less than half of this, and the remainder is unexplained. That table supplies the V and J calls and clone size; D and trimming were determined from the DNA. The sample yields around 150,000 clones; approximately 70% were counted once. The ten largest clones represent around 6.9% of the sample.

The sequence derives from a middle-aged man in good health and CMV-seropositive. Specimen: PBMCs. The V and J segments used are TRBV11-1 and TRBJ2-7; TRBD1 matches 7 bases in the middle. The bases read TGTGCCAGCAGCTTAGCGGACAGGCCTACCTACGAGCAGTACTTC. This translates into CASSLADRPTYEQYF.